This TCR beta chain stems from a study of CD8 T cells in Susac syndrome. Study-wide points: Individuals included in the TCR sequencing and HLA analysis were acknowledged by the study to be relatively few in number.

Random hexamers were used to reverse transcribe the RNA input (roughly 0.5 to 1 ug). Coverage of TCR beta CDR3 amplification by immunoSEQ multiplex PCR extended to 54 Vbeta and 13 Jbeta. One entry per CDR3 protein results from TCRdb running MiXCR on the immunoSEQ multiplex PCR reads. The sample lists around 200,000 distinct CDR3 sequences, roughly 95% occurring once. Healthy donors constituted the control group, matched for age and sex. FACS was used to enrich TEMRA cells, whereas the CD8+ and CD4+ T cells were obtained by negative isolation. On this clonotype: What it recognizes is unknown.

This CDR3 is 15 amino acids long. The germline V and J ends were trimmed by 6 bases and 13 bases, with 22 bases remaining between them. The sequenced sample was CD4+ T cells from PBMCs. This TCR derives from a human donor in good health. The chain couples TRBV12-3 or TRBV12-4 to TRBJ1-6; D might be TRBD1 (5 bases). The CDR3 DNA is TGTGCCAGCAGACCTGGGACGGCCCAGGATGGGCCCCTCCACTTT. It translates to CASRPGTAQDGPLHF.